This is a list of T cell receptor beta chains from one sample in a study of Graves' ophthalmopathy and Graves' hyperthyroidism. In TCRdb, the multiplex PCR reads were re-called with MiXCR into one record per CDR3 protein. The table includes about 640,000 distinct CDR3 sequences, roughly 39% detected once. Sequenced input: peripheral blood. The source of these receptors is an adult man with Graves' ophthalmopathy. The CDR3 runs from the conserved cysteine through the conserved F or W. D genes are given only for firm matches. The size of a clone is reported for some rows only, either as once, few or many, or as a class for expanded clones.

size	V	D	J	DNA	CDR3
few	TRBV5-4	-	TRBJ1-5	TGCGCCAGCAGCCAAGGAGGGGGAGAGATTTATAGCAATCAGCCCCAGCATTTT	CASSQGGGEIYSNQPQHF
many	TRBV7-9	-	TRBJ2-7	TGTGCCAGCAGCTCCTACGGCAGGGAGTCCTACGAGCAGTACTTC	CASSSYGRESYEQYF
-	TRBV12-3/TRBV12-4	-	TRBJ2-7	TGTGCCAGCAGTTTAGAGGTCTACTACGAGCAGTACTTC	CASSLEVYYEQYF
-	TRBV20-1	TRBD2	TRBJ2-6	TGCAGTGCTAGGCTAGCGGGAGGGCCTGGGGCCAACGTCCTGACTTTC	CSARLAGGPGANVLTF
-	TRBV10-3	TRBD2	TRBJ2-6	TGTGCCATCAGCCCTGAGCGGGGACGGGCCTACGTCCTGACTTTC	CAISPERGRAYVLTF
-	TRBV10-3	-	TRBJ1-2	TGTGCCGACTCCTCCTATGGCTACACCTTC	CADSSYGYTF
many	TRBV9	TRBD1	TRBJ2-7	TGTGCCAGCAGCGTAGCGGACAGGACAGGGAGCTACGAGCAGTACTTC	CASSVADRTGSYEQYF
many	TRBV7-6	-	TRBJ1-3	TGTGCCAGCAGCTTAAGTGACAGCGACTCTGGAAACACCATATATTTT	CASSLSDSDSGNTIYF
-	TRBV29-1	TRBD2	TRBJ2-7	TGCAGCGTCCTCCGGGAGGGACAGCAGTACTTC	CSVLREGQQYF
many	TRBV2	-	TRBJ2-7	TGTGCCAGCACGCAGAGCGGCTTTTACGAGCAGTACTTC	CASTQSGFYEQYF
many	TRBV19	-	TRBJ1-6	TGTGCCAGTAGTAAAGGAGAGACAGGTTATAATTCACCCCTCCACTTT	CASSKGETGYNSPLHF
few	TRBV30	-	TRBJ1-5	TGTGCCTGGAGTGCGGGCATTAGCAATCAGCCCCAGCATTTT	CAWSAGISNQPQHF
once	TRBV15	-	TRBJ1-4	TGTGCCACCAGCAGCGTGGCGCGGAAGCTAAATGAAAAACTGTTTTTT	CATSSVARKLNEKLFF
many	TRBV6-5	-	TRBJ1-5	TGTGCCAGCAGCGCAGGGGTAGATCAGCCCCAGCATTTT	CASSAGVDQPQHF
-	TRBV4-2	-	TRBJ1-5	TGTGCCAGCAGCCAAATTAGCGGCCAGCCCCAGCATTTT	CASSQISGQPQHF
-	TRBV5-1	-	TRBJ1-3	TGCGCCAGCAGCTTGGCTGGCATGGTCTCTGGAAACACCATATATTTT	CASSLAGMVSGNTIYF
many	TRBV7-9	-	TRBJ1-1	TGTGCCAGCAGGGGCCCAGGCGACCCTAAAGCTTTCTTT	CASRGPGDPKAFF
many	TRBV7-2	TRBD2	TRBJ2-2	TGTGCCAGCAGCTTAGTGGCGGGGGGTTCTACCGGGGAGCTGTTTTTT	CASSLVAGGSTGELFF
few	TRBV6-5	-	TRBJ1-3	TGTGCCAGCAGTGGACGGGACCCAGGGGGAAACACCATATATTTT	CASSGRDPGGNTIYF
many	TRBV12-3/TRBV12-4	TRBD1	TRBJ1-5	TGTGCCAGCAGGCTTACGGACAGGGGTGGCGGTCAGCCCCAGCATTTT	CASRLTDRGGGQPQHF
-	TRBV29-1	TRBD2	TRBJ2-2	TGCAGCGTAGCTCCTAGCGGAAACACCGGGGAGCTGTTTTTT	CSVAPSGNTGELFF
-	TRBV6-5	-	TRBJ2-2	TGTGCCAGCAGTAGGGAACCCAATTTCACCGGGGAGCTGTTTTTT	CASSREPNFTGELFF
-	TRBV29-1	-	TRBJ1-3	TGCAGCGTTGAGGTGACACTGAACACCATATATTTT	CSVEVTLNTIYF
-	TRBV27	-	TRBJ2-7	TGTGCCAGCAGTTTAACAGGGCTGAACGAGCAGTACTTC	CASSLTGLNEQYF
many	TRBV29-1	-	TRBJ1-1	TGCAGCGTCGCCGGTAGAGTCGACAGCTCTGAAGCTTTCTTT	CSVAGRVDSSEAFF
few	TRBV11-2	TRBD1	TRBJ1-4	TGTGCCAGCAGCGAGGTGTCAGGGGGCAGTGAAAAACTGTTTTTT	CASSEVSGGSEKLFF
many	TRBV9	-	TRBJ2-2	TGTGCCAGCAGCGTAGCTGCCGAGACCGAGGAGCTGTTTTTT	CASSVAAETEELFF
few	TRBV27	TRBD2	TRBJ2-5	TGTGCCAGCAGTTTCGGGAGGGGATCGTGGGAGACCCAGTACTTC	CASSFGRGSWETQYF
-	TRBV2	TRBD1	TRBJ1-5	TGTGCCATACAAGGGACAGCTGACCAAGAGACCCAGCATTTT	CAIQGTADQETQHF
-	TRBV7-2	-	TRBJ1-4	TGTGCCAGCAGCTTAGCGGGGGCCTCTAATGAAAAACTGTTTTTT	CASSLAGASNEKLFF
-	TRBV7-2	TRBD1	TRBJ1-2	TGTGCCAGCAGACCCGGGACAGGGTTCGGCTACACCTTC	CASRPGTGFGYTF
few	TRBV12-3/TRBV12-4	TRBD1	TRBJ1-1	TGTGCCAGCAGTTTCTCTGCGGCAGGGGGCTGGACTGAAGCTTTCTTT	CASSFSAAGGWTEAFF
-	TRBV6-2/TRBV6-3	-	TRBJ2-7	TGTGCCATCAGTTACGACAGGAATAGCCACGAGCAGTACTTC	CAISYDRNSHEQYF
many	TRBV13	-	TRBJ2-5	TGTGCCAGCAGCTTAGGAGGCAGGGTATCACAAGAGACCCAGTACTTC	CASSLGGRVSQETQYF
-	TRBV29-1	-	TRBJ1-1	TGCAGCGTTGTGGTGGGAGACAACACTGAAGCTTTCTTT	CSVVVGDNTEAFF
few	TRBV2	TRBD2	TRBJ2-5	TGTGCCACCCGGGACTACCAGATTTCGGGGGAGACCCAGTACTTC	CATRDYQISGETQYF
few	TRBV7-3	-	TRBJ1-1	TGTGCCAGCAGCTCGGGGCCAGGGGACCCCACTGAAGCTTTCTTT	CASSSGPGDPTEAFF
many	TRBV29-1	-	TRBJ2-7	TGCAGCGGTGGCCAGGGGAGGGACGAGCAGTACTTC	CSGGQGRDEQYF